Presented here are 28 T cell receptor beta chains from one specimen sequenced in a study of identical twins. TCRdb passed the 5' RACE reads through MiXCR, listing each CDR3 protein once. The sample records about 470,000 distinct CDR3 sequences, roughly 24% being singletons. These data also formed part of another study, on T cells expressing NK-cell markers.

Sequencing input: CD4+ T cells sorted from blood. Every receptor here comes from a woman between 18 and 29 years old in good health.

In its sample, this clonotype was seen a few times. This chain joins TRBV10-3 and TRBJ1-4; D is uncertain. Germline CDR1 and CDR2: ENHRY and SYGVKD. The CDR3 has 13 residues. The V and J ends lost 0 bases and 8 bases respectively, with 7 bases between them. CDR3 coding DNA: TGTGCCATCAGTGAGTCGAGGTGGGAAAAACTGTTTTTT. Translating it yields CAISESRWEKLFF.

This chain joins TRBV20-1 and TRBJ2-1; 11 nucleotides align to TRBD1. Germline trimming cut 5 bases from V and 0 bases from J; bases unmatched to any gene: 9. Germline V gives CDR1 DFQATT, CDR2 SNEGSKA (reference sequence). The CDR3 has 17 residues. The CDR3 reads CSASGTGGFSSYNEQFF. For the CDR3, the DNA is TGCAGTGCTTCCGGGACAGGGGGTTTTAGCTCCTACAATGAGCAGTTCTTC.

The rearrangement links TRBV20-1 to TRBJ2-1; D gene unclear. Germline CDR1 is DFQATT and CDR2 is SNEGSKA (reference sequence). The CDR3 loop spans 18 amino acids. V dropped 3 bases and J dropped 0 bases, with 21 bases sitting between them. The CDR3 loop reads CSARATPPASSSYNEQFF. As DNA, the CDR3 is TGCAGTGCTAGGGCCACCCCTCCGGCCTCCAGCTCCTACAATGAGCAGTTCTTC.

This clonotype showed up just a few times. The CDR3 region is CASSLWAEQYEQYF. The DNA of the CDR3 is TGTGCCAGCAGTTTATGGGCAGAACAATACGAGCAGTACTTC. This sequence joins TRBV12-3 or TRBV12-4 and TRBJ2-7; D gene unclear. The CDR3 loop spans 14 amino acids. V shed 2 bases and J shed 4 bases, with 12 bases lying between them.

V is TRBV11-2 and J is TRBJ2-2, with 8 bases aligning to TRBD1. In germline, CDR1 is SGHAT, CDR2 FQNNGV. There are 20 residues in the CDR3. J lost 5 bases, V lost 1 base, and 18 bases had no gene match. CDR3 region: CASSLGPQGATRRRTGELFF. The DNA of the CDR3 is TGTGCCAGCAGCTTAGGCCCCCAGGGGGCGACGAGGAGGAGAACCGGGGAGCTGTTTTTT.

The J gene is TRBJ2-5, the V gene TRBV6-1; 7 bases fit TRBD2. This CDR3 has 13 amino acids. V was pared by 7 bases and J by 4 bases, with 6 bases of the junction left unmatched. Germline-derived CDR1 and CDR2 are MNHNS and SASEGT. The CDR3 protein is CASKAPGGETQYF. DNA for the CDR3: TGTGCCAGCAAGGCTCCGGGGGGAGAGACCCAGTACTTC.

V and J are TRBV20-1 and TRBJ1-6, with D possibly matching TRBD1 (5 bases). Germline CDR1 DFQATT, CDR2 SNEGSKA (reference sequence). This CDR3 region has 12 residues. Trimming pared 5 bases from V and 8 bases from J, leaving 10 bases between. CDR3 protein: CSAETGDSPLHF. The CDR3 DNA is TGCAGTGCTGAGACGGGGGATTCACCCCTCCACTTT.

This clonotype was recorded a few times. The chain uses TRBV5-1 and TRBJ2-7; 7 bases line up with TRBD1. V lost 3 bases to trimming and J lost 5 bases; unmatched junction nucleotides: 14. The CDR3 has 16 residues. From germline, CDR1 is SGHRS and CDR2 YFSETQ. The CDR3 loop reads CASSSPGRGIGDEQYF. CDR3 coding DNA: TGCGCCAGCAGCTCCCCTGGCAGGGGGATAGGGGACGAGCAGTACTTC.

The chain links TRBV6-5 to TRBJ2-1, with no clear D. This CDR3 contains 15 residues. Per germline, CDR1 MNHEY and CDR2 SVGAGI. V dropped 0 bases and J dropped 4 bases, with 10 bases sitting between them. CDR3 region: CASSYSRPSYNEQFF. The CDR3 DNA sequence: TGTGCCAGCAGTTACTCCCGACCGTCTTACAATGAGCAGTTCTTC.

Ten or more counts support this clonotype. The V gene is TRBV5-1, the J gene TRBJ2-5; D gene uncertain. CDR3 length equals 11 residues. The V end was cut by 6 bases, the J end by 5 bases, with 8 bases between. From germline, CDR1 is SGHRS and CDR2 YFSETQ. CDR3 nucleotides: TGCGCCAGCAACCCGGCGGAGACCCAGTACTTC. It translates to CASNPAETQYF. The full variable domain, with the rest looked up from reference TRBV5-1 and TRBJ2-5, is KAGVTQTPRYLIKTRGQQVTLSCSPISGHRSVSWYQQTPGQGLQFLFEYFSETQRNKGNFPGRFSGRQFSNSRSEMNVSTLELGDSALYLCASNPAETQYFGPGTRLLVL.

This clonotype turned up a few times. The chain links TRBV5-5 to TRBJ2-7, with 15 bases lining up with TRBD2. Trimming at V came to 4 bases and at J to 6 bases, leaving 5 bases not matched to a gene. The germline CDR1 and CDR2 sequences are SGHKS and YYEKEE (reference sequence). The CDR3 loop spans 15 amino acids. The CDR3 region has the DNA TGTGCCAGCAGCCCTGGGACTAGCGGGAGGCGCGAGCAGTACTTC. Protein product: CASSPGTSGRREQYF.

The rearrangement links TRBV21-1 to TRBJ2-3; the table's D call, TRBD2, was not checked against the DNA. TRBV21-1 is given as a pseudogene. The CDR3 runs to 19 residues. As DNA, the CDR3 is TGTGCCAGCAGCACAATGGAGCTAGCGGGAGGGGGGGACACAGATACGCAGTATTTT. Translated: CASSTMELAGGGDTDTQYF.

This clonotype was picked up many times. The chain has TRBV5-5 and TRBJ2-3; possibly TRBD2 for D (6 bases). This CDR3 spans 15 amino acids. Trimming cost V 6 bases and J 6 bases, with 20 bases left between them. The germline V gene encodes CDR1 SGHKS and CDR2 YYEKEE (reference sequence). CDR3: CASTSPGDSGDTQYF. The CDR3 DNA follows: TGTGCCAGCACCTCCCCCGGGGACTCAGGCGATACGCAGTATTTT.

V and J are TRBV11-2 and TRBJ1-2; perhaps TRBD1 as D (6 bases). The CDR3 extends over 14 amino acids. Trimming shortened V by 5 bases and J by 2 bases, and 12 bases separated the two germline ends. Looked up from germline, CDR1 is SGHAT and CDR2 is FQNNGV. The CDR3 reads CASSPTGLNYGYTF. The CDR3 bases are TGTGCCAGCAGCCCTACAGGGCTCAACTATGGCTACACCTTC. Full variable domain (rest looked up from reference TRBV11-2 and TRBJ1-2): EAGVAQSPRYKIIEKRQSVAFWCNPISGHATLYWYQQILGQGPKLLIQFQNNGVVDDSQLPKDRFSAERLKGVDSTLKIQPAKLEDSAVYLCASSPTGLNYGYTFGSGTRLTVV.

The CDR3 protein is CASSKDPTTDTQYF. DNA for the CDR3: TGCGCCAGCAGCAAGGACCCGACCACAGATACGCAGTATTTT. V and J are TRBV5-1 and TRBJ2-3; the D is unclear. V shed 4 bases and J shed 2 bases, with 11 bases lying between them. This CDR3 region has 14 residues. Germline values: CDR1 SGHRS, CDR2 YFSETQ.

This clonotype was seen more than once but under ten times. V usage is TRBV18 and J usage is TRBJ1-6; D perhaps matches TRBD1 (5 bases). The CDR3 is made up of 16 amino acids. Per the germline V gene, CDR1 is KGHSH and CDR2 is LQKENI. V was shortened by 3 bases and J by 4 bases, with 13 bases between the two germline ends. CDR3 amino acids: CASSPLSGGYNSPLHF. In DNA form, the CDR3 reads TGTGCCAGCTCACCGTTATCCGGGGGATATAATTCACCCCTCCACTTT.

The chain uses TRBV12-3 or TRBV12-4 and TRBJ2-5; the D gene is possibly TRBD2 (5 bases). CDR3 length equals 16 residues. With 3 bases removed from V and 8 bases from J, the gap between germline ends came to 22 bases. The CDR3 protein is CASSLGGSNAGLTQYF. CDR3 DNA sequence: TGTGCCAGCAGTTTGGGCGGGTCCAATGCGGGTTTAACCCAGTACTTC.

The gene calls are TRBV20-1 and TRBJ2-1, with 14 bases that match TRBD2. Per germline, CDR1 DFQATT and CDR2 SNEGSKA (reference sequence). This CDR3 is 16 amino acids long. Trimming cost V 1 base and J 7 bases; bases outside gene matches: 6. CDR3 sequence reads: CSARVGTSGRFNEQFF. DNA of the CDR3: TGCAGTGCTAGAGTGGGGACTAGCGGGAGATTTAATGAGCAGTTCTTC.

The chain couples TRBV9 to TRBJ2-3; 13 nucleotides line up with TRBD2. Germline CDR1 is SGDLS and CDR2 is YYNGEE. Trimming took 4 bases from V and 4 from J; bases not matched to a gene: 6. This CDR3 spans 16 amino acids. The CDR3 is CASSPGTSGDSDTQYF. The CDR3 DNA reads TGTGCCAGCAGCCCAGGGACTAGCGGGGACTCAGATACGCAGTATTTT.

The sample holds a few counts of this clonotype. The chain combines TRBV10-3 with TRBJ1-5, with TRBD1 matching 7 bases. The CDR3 is 15 residues long. With 3 bases clipped from V and 4 bases from J, the junction kept 6 bases outside the gene matches. Germline V CDR1 and CDR2: ENHRY, SYGVKD. This CDR3 reads CAISDSHRGNQPQHF. In DNA form, the CDR3 reads TGTGCCATCAGTGATTCCCACAGGGGTAATCAGCCCCAGCATTTT.

The chain has TRBV13 and TRBJ2-5, with 10 bases aligning to TRBD2. Per germline, CDR1 PRHDT and CDR2 FYEKMQ (reference sequence). The ends lost 5 bases at V and 4 bases at J; junction bases unmatched: 10. The length of the CDR3 is 16 residues. The CDR3 DNA reads TGTGCCAGCAGCCAAGGGGAGGCTAGCGGGGGAGAGACCCAGTACTTC. Translating gives CASSQGEASGGETQYF.

The rearrangement links TRBV5-1 to TRBJ2-7; TRBD2 matches at 9 bases. V gave up 7 bases and J gave up 0 bases; unmatched junction bases: 8. Per germline, CDR1 SGHRS and CDR2 YFSETQ. This CDR3 is 15 amino acids long. CDR3 in DNA: TGCGCCAGCGAGCGGAGCGGGAGGAGCTCCTACGAGCAGTACTTC. As protein: CASERSGRSSYEQYF.

This clonotype was seen only a few times. The chain recombines TRBV5-1 with TRBJ2-1; no clear D gene. Germline CDR1 reads SGHRS; CDR2 reads YFSETQ. Trimming took off 4 bases at V and 8 bases at J, with 16 bases between the two ends. The CDR3 totals 14 residues. Here the CDR3 reads CASSQARALHEQFF. In DNA, the CDR3 is TGCGCCAGCAGCCAAGCTCGCGCGTTACATGAGCAGTTCTTC.

This rearrangement joins TRBV5-1 to TRBJ2-3; D is ambiguous. The V end was cut by 0 bases, the J end by 2 bases, with 13 bases between. CDR1 is SGHRS, CDR2 YFSETQ, per germline. This CDR3 has 16 residues. Written as DNA, the CDR3 is TGCGCCAGCAGCTTGGCCGACGTTTCCTCCACAGATACGCAGTATTTT. This translates into CASSLADVSSTDTQYF.

About this clonotype: One end of the junction does not line up with germline, which may come from a read error. The rearrangement links TRBV7-7 to TRBJ2-1; tentatively, D is TRBD1 or TRBD2 (5 bases each). Germline CDR1 and CDR2: SSHAT and FNYEAQ (reference sequence). CDR3 size: 17 residues. CDR3 coding DNA: TGTGCTAGCAGCCCGGGACCGGCCCGTAGCTCCTACAATGAGCAGTTCTTC. This translates into CASSPGPARSSYNEQFF.

CDR3 DNA sequence: TGTGCCAGCAAGGGGGACACAAACACTGAAGCTTTCTTT. This codes for CASKGDTNTEAFF. The chain joins TRBV2 to TRBJ1-1; D is perhaps TRBD1 (6 bases). Germline V gene data show CDR1 as SNHLY and CDR2 as FYNNEI. Trimming removed 7 bases from V and 2 bases from J, with 11 bases in between. CDR3 length: 13 residues.

The CDR3 spells CASSPPGGYSYNEQFF. The CDR3 DNA is TGTGCCAGCAGTCCACCCGGAGGGTACTCCTACAATGAGCAGTTCTTC. The chain uses TRBV6-1 and TRBJ2-1, with D possibly matching TRBD2 (6 bases). Germline CDR1 and CDR2: MNHNS and SASEGT. Trimming removed 5 bases from V and 0 bases from J, with 14 bases in between. The CDR3 length is 16 residues.

This clonotype was seen a handful of times. The gene calls are TRBV5-1 and TRBJ2-5, with 7 bases aligning to TRBD2. Germline V gene lookup returns CDR1 SGHRS and CDR2 YFSETQ. CDR3 length: 14 residues. V gave up 1 base and J gave up 2 bases; unmatched junction bases: 2. The CDR3 sequence is CASSLMGLQETQYF. CDR3 coding DNA: TGCGCCAGCAGCTTGATGGGACTACAAGAGACCCAGTACTTC.